The 25 T cell receptor beta chains below come from one sample, sequenced in a study of T cell responses to AZD1222 COVID-19 vaccine. Here immunoSEQ multiplex PCR was the method, and the copy in TCRdb shows in-frame clones only, minus some. In the table there are over 140,000 clones, roughly 92% of which are singletons. This specimen consisted of peripheral blood, obtained on day 0 of AZD1222 vaccination. These receptors were obtained from an adult in good health.

This sequence joins TRBV20-1 and TRBJ2-7, with TRBD2 identical over 9 bases. This CDR3 comprises 13 residues. Germline-derived CDR1 and CDR2 are DFQATT and SNEGSKA (reference sequence). The V and J ends lost 3 bases and 7 bases, in that order; junction bases with no gene match: 7. This CDR3 is CSASKASGIEQYF. In DNA, the CDR3 is TGCAGTGCTAGTAAGGCTAGCGGGATTGAGCAGTACTTC.

CDR3 in DNA: TGTGCCAGCAGCCCCAGGACAGGGGCTTACTATGGCTACACCTTC. This encodes CASSPRTGAYYGYTF. This chain joins TRBV5-5 and TRBJ1-2, with 9 bases fitting TRBD1. There are 15 residues in the CDR3. V dropped 4 bases and J dropped 3; count of bases not matched to a gene: 7. Germline CDR1 is SGHKS and CDR2 is YYEKEE (reference sequence).

CDR3 loop: CASSSDGSTDTQYF. The CDR3 bases are TGTGCCAGCAGCTCCGATGGGAGCACAGATACGCAGTATTTT. J is TRBJ2-3 and V is TRBV5-6; D uncertain. CDR1 is SGHDT, CDR2 YYEEEE, per germline. Deletions cut 3 bases from V and 0 bases from J, with 8 bases between. The length of the CDR3 is 14 residues.

This clone was recorded once. The V call is TRBV28, the J call TRBJ2-1; no reliable D call. CDR1 is MDHEN and CDR2 is SYDVKM in the germline V gene. V was shortened by 0 bases and J by 7 bases, with 7 bases between the two germline ends. This CDR3 has 13 amino acids. The CDR3 protein is CASSLWGANEQFF. The CDR3 DNA sequence: TGTGCCAGCAGTTTATGGGGCGCGAATGAGCAGTTCTTC. Based on the CDR3 plus reference TRBV28 and TRBJ2-1, the full variable domain is DVKVTQSSRYLVKRTGEKVFLECVQDMDHENMFWYRQDPGLGLRLIYFSYDVKMKEKGDIPEGYSVSREKKERFSLILESASTNQTSMYLCASSLWGANEQFFGPGTRLTVL.

The gene calls are TRBV3-1 (or the pseudogene TRBV3-2) and TRBJ1-3; D is ambiguous. The V and J ends lost 3 bases and 5 bases respectively, with 14 bases between them. CDR3 size: 15 residues. Germline values: CDR1 LGHDT, CDR2 YNNKEL (reference sequence). The CDR3 region is CASSHRTVARNTIYF. DNA for the CDR3: TGTGCCAGCAGCCATCGGACGGTAGCGCGAAACACCATATATTTT.

This clone was found a few times. V usage is TRBV2 and J usage is TRBJ2-1, with 9 bases identical to TRBD2. Germline V CDR1 and CDR2: SNHLY, FYNNEI. V dropped 4 bases and J dropped 4; count of bases not matched to a gene: 2. CDR3 size: 14 residues. The CDR3 DNA is TGTGCCAGCAGTGTGAGCGGGAGGTACAATGAGCAGTTCTTC. Amino acids: CASSVSGRYNEQFF.

The chain combines TRBV2 with TRBJ1-4; possible D gene TRBD1, 6 bases. This CDR3 contains 14 residues. The germline CDR1 and CDR2 sequences are SNHLY and FYNNEI. Trimming pared 8 bases from V and 5 bases from J, leaving 15 bases between. The CDR3 DNA reads TGTGCCAGCGGTTCCGGACAGACAAATGAAAAACTGTTTTTT. This translates into CASGSGQTNEKLFF.

The CDR3 nucleotides read TGTGCTAGTGGTTTGGAACCAGGGACCGAGCAGTACTTC. Encoded protein: CASGLEPGTEQYF. The chain has TRBV12-5 and TRBJ2-7; perhaps D is TRBD1 or TRBD2 (5 bases each). Germline-derived CDR1 and CDR2 are LGHNT and FRNRAP. The V and J ends lost 1 base and 6 bases respectively, with 10 bases between them. The CDR3 contains 13 residues.

This clone was observed a few times. The chain links TRBV10-1 to TRBJ2-1; 7 bases align to TRBD1. Germline assignment: CDR1 WNHNN and CDR2 SYGVQD (reference sequence). After removal of 5 bases from V and 3 bases from J, the junction contained 13 bases not matched to a gene. CDR3 length equals 17 residues. The CDR3 spells CASSLAPGQTLYNEQFF. In DNA, the CDR3 is TGCGCCAGCAGTCTTGCCCCGGGACAGACCCTCTACAATGAGCAGTTCTTC.

The chain employs TRBV27 and TRBJ2-7, with 9 bases that match TRBD1. Germline V lookup: CDR1 MNHEY, CDR2 SMNVEV (reference sequence). V was pared by 6 bases and J by 1 base, with 7 bases of the junction left unmatched. This CDR3 has 15 amino acids. Here the CDR3 reads CASRQGARGSYEQYF. CDR3 in DNA: TGTGCCAGCAGACAGGGGGCTCGGGGATCCTACGAGCAGTACTTC.

The chain uses TRBV5-1 and TRBJ2-1; possible D gene TRBD1, 6 bases. This CDR3 comprises 13 residues. Germline CDR1 and CDR2: SGHRS and YFSETQ. Between the trimmed V and J ends, which lost 0 bases and 7 bases, there was a span of 8 bases. In DNA form, the CDR3 reads TGCGCCAGCAGCTTGGGGACAGAGAATGAGCAGTTCTTC. It translates to CASSLGTENEQFF. The complete variable domain, with remaining parts taken from reference TRBV5-1 and TRBJ2-1, reads KAGVTQTPRYLIKTRGQQVTLSCSPISGHRSVSWYQQTPGQGLQFLFEYFSETQRNKGNFPGRFSGRQFSNSRSEMNVSTLELGDSALYLCASSLGTENEQFFGPGTRLTVL.

The V gene is TRBV7-8, the J gene TRBJ2-7; possibly TRBD1 or TRBD2 for D (6 bases each). Trimming left V 3 bases short and J 2 bases short, with 20 bases between. The CDR3 extends over 17 amino acids. Germline V lookup: CDR1 SGHVS, CDR2 FQNEAQ. The CDR3 DNA reads TGTGCCAGCAGCTTGGGCCGTAACCGGGGGCGCCCCTACGAGCAGTACTTC. This gives the protein CASSLGRNRGRPYEQYF.

This clone was observed a single time. The V gene is TRBV27, the J gene TRBJ1-6; the match to TRBD1 covers 7 bases. V dropped 8 bases and J dropped 9; count of bases not matched to a gene: 10. The CDR3 contains 14 residues. The germline V gene encodes CDR1 MNHEY and CDR2 SMNVEV (reference sequence). CDR3 residues: CASLDLQGVSPLHF. For the CDR3, the DNA is TGTGCCAGCTTGGATCTTCAGGGGGTTTCACCCCTCCACTTT.

This clone was seen just once. V usage is TRBV11-3 and J usage is TRBJ2-1; either TRBD1 or TRBD2 may supply D (5 bases each). Germline assignment: CDR1 SGHNT and CDR2 YENEEA. This CDR3 comprises 19 residues. V was clipped by 1 base and J by 2 bases, with 21 bases between them. Here the CDR3 DNA reads TGTGCCAGCAGCTTAGTCCCGGGACGGGCCGGTTCCGCCTACAATGAGCAGTTCTTC. Its protein is CASSLVPGRAGSAYNEQFF.

This sequence joins TRBV7-6 and TRBJ2-5, with a possible D match to TRBD2 (6 bases). This CDR3 region has 17 residues. Germline assignment: CDR1 SGHVS and CDR2 FNYEAQ. V was cut by 8 bases and J by 2 bases, with 24 bases left in between. The CDR3 loop is CASSGLPAGKIQETQYF. In nucleotides, the CDR3 is TGTGCCAGCTCGGGCCTTCCCGCGGGAAAGATACAAGAGACCCAGTACTTC. Looking up the rest from reference TRBV7-6 and TRBJ2-5 gives the full variable domain: GAGVSQSPRYKVTKRGQDVALRCDPISGHVSLYWYRQALGQGPEFLTYFNYEAQQDKSGLPNDRFSAERPEGSISTLTIQRTEQRDSAMYRCASSGLPAGKIQETQYFGPGTRLLVL.

V usage is TRBV5-1 and J usage is TRBJ2-5; D remains unclear. V was shortened by 1 base and J by 5 bases, with 9 bases between the two germline ends. The CDR3 runs 13 residues. Germline loops: CDR1 SGHRS, CDR2 YFSETQ. CDR3 coding DNA: TGCGCCAGCAGCTTGCAGGAAAGGGAGACCCAGTACTTC. Encoded protein: CASSLQERETQYF.

The chain is built from TRBV5-4 and TRBJ1-3; the D gene is possibly TRBD1 (5 bases). Germline assignment: CDR1 SGHNT and CDR2 YYREEE (reference sequence). This CDR3 contains 15 residues. V lost 4 bases to trimming and J lost 4 bases, with 15 bases between them. CDR3 DNA sequence: TGTGCCAGCAGCCCGGGACCGGGATCAGGAAACACCATATATTTT. As protein: CASSPGPGSGNTIYF.

The V and J genes are TRBV23-1 and TRBJ2-7, with 7 bases matching TRBD1. TRBV23-1 is an ORF, and what it does is uncertain. The CDR3 runs to 14 residues. V trimming: 7 bases; J trimming: 2 bases; junction bases outside the gene matches: 8. DNA for the CDR3: TGCGCCAGCATCTACTTAACAGGGGCCTACGAGCAGTACTTC. It specifies CASIYLTGAYEQYF.

The chain uses TRBV15 and TRBJ1-6, with D possibly being TRBD1 (6 bases). V lost 5 bases and J lost 4, with 12 bases in between. CDR3 size: 15 residues. Germline CDR1 and CDR2: LNHNV and YYDKDF (reference sequence). This CDR3 is CATSLGGGYNSPLHF. DNA for the CDR3: TGTGCCACCAGCTTGGGAGGGGGGTATAATTCACCCCTCCACTTT.

V and J are TRBV6-5 and TRBJ1-3; the D is unclear. There are 14 residues in the CDR3. Trimming cost V 6 bases and J 2 bases, with 11 bases left between them. The germline gives CDR1 MNHEY, CDR2 SVGAGI. CDR3 sequence reads: CASSMQAPGNTIYF. As DNA, the CDR3 is TGTGCCAGCAGCATGCAAGCCCCTGGAAACACCATATATTTT.

This clone was detected once. The V call is TRBV19, the J call TRBJ1-5; weak D call: TRBD1 (6 bases). Looked up from germline, CDR1 is LNHDA and CDR2 is SQIVND (reference sequence). V was clipped by 7 bases and J by 6 bases, with 16 bases between them. The CDR3 runs 14 residues. DNA of the CDR3: TGTGCCAGTAACCCTCAGGGGTCCGGTCAGCCCCAGCATTTT. Translation gives CASNPQGSGQPQHF.

The J gene is TRBJ1-2, the V gene TRBV29-1; TRBD1 matches 9 bases. The length of the CDR3 is 14 residues. The ends lost 6 bases at V and 4 bases at J; junction bases unmatched: 9. Germline CDR1 and CDR2: SQVTM and ANQGSEA. The CDR3 DNA follows: TGCAGCGTCGGACCTTTGACAGGGGGCTATGGCTACACCTTC. This gives the protein CSVGPLTGGYGYTF. Together with reference TRBV29-1 and TRBJ1-2, the CDR3 gives the full variable domain: SAVISQKPSRDICQRGTSLTIQCQVDSQVTMMFWYRQQPGQSLTLIATANQGSEATYESGFVIDKFPISRPNLTFSTLTVSNMSPEDSSIYLCSVGPLTGGYGYTFGSGTRLTVV.

V gene TRBV7-9 combines with J gene TRBJ2-2, with D hard to call. Germline CDR1 and CDR2: SEHNR and FQNEAQ (reference sequence). The CDR3 length is 13 residues. V lost 2 bases to trimming and J lost 5 bases, with 6 bases between them. The CDR3 loop reads CASSLQETGELFF. CDR3 DNA sequence: TGTGCCAGCAGCTTACAAGAAACCGGGGAGCTGTTTTTT.

The table lists this clone with a few counts. V usage is TRBV27 and J usage is TRBJ2-1, with 11 bases lining up with TRBD1. The CDR3 has 17 residues. CDR1 MNHEY and CDR2 SMNVEV come from the germline V gene (reference sequence). V shed 7 bases, J shed 7 bases, and the junction held 15 bases outside the gene matches. CDR3 region: CASTVDLRGDRGNEQFF. CDR3 nucleotides: TGTGCCAGCACCGTGGACCTCCGTGGGGACAGGGGGAATGAGCAGTTCTTC.

The sample holds a few counts of this clone. V and J are TRBV2 and TRBJ1-1; D perhaps matches TRBD1 (5 bases). The V gene lost 0 bases and the J gene lost 6 bases, with 17 bases spanning the gap. Germline V CDR1 and CDR2: SNHLY, FYNNEI. This CDR3 comprises 16 residues. The CDR3 sequence is CASSEAGGQGKAEAFF. CDR3 bases: TGTGCCAGCAGTGAAGCAGGCGGGCAGGGTAAGGCTGAAGCTTTCTTT.